This entry is about one T cell receptor beta chain. Produced via immunoSEQ multiplex PCR; TCRdb's table is partial and in-frame only. This sample has approximately 140,000 clones, with about four fifths found just once. The sample is drawn from a study of blood T cell repertoires in COVID-19. Study-level information: Acute-phase and convalescent COVID-19 samples originated in the United States, Italy and Spain. Sample material is recorded as cDNA or gDNA derived from T cells, B-cell-depleted T cells, or PBMCs.

Germline CDR1 SGHVS, CDR2 FQNEAQ. The CDR3 loop spans 15 amino acids. Trimming left V 5 bases short and J 5 bases short, with 13 bases between. V gene TRBV7-8 combines with J gene TRBJ1-6; a possible D gene is TRBD1 (6 bases). This clonotype was sampled from a human donor with acute or convalescent COVID-19. The donor label of this sample is uncertain. Source material: peripheral blood. The CDR3: CASSEWGQNNSPLHF. The CDR3 coding sequence is TGTGCCAGCAGCGAATGGGGGCAGAATAATTCACCCCTCCACTTT. Full variable domain (remainder filled in from reference TRBV7-8 and TRBJ1-6): GAGVSQSPRYKVAKRGQDVALRCDPISGHVSLFWYQQALGQGPEFLTYFQNEAQLDKSGLPSDRFFAERPEGSVSTLKIQRTQQEDSAVYLCASSEWGQNNSPLHFGNGTRLTVT.